The rows below give T cell receptor beta chains drawn from one sample of a study of T cell repertoires in cytomegalovirus infection. One entry per CDR3 protein results from TCRdb running MiXCR on the reads. The sample lists about 740,000 distinct CDR3 sequences, about a third occurring once. The sequencing input was PBMCs. These receptors were collected from a human donor in good health (CMV status not recorded). Some clones in this sample may be carry-over from other donors' samples. Each CDR3 is given with its conserved first and last residue. Each record gives: clone size, D gene, V gene, J gene, CDR3 protein, CDR3 DNA. A D gene is named only where the DNA matches it firmly. Clone size is not always given. Where it is, it says once, few, many or a class for expanded clones.

.	.	TRBV6-6	TRBJ1-4	CASSPQGGATNEKLFF	TGTGCCAGCAGTCCCCAAGGGGGAGCAACTAATGAAAAACTGTTTTTT
many	.	TRBV6-1	TRBJ1-1	CASSPSGFGMNTEAFF	TGTGCCAGCAGCCCATCGGGGTTTGGGATGAACACTGAAGCTTTCTTT
many	.	TRBV11-2	TRBJ2-7	CASSFGQYYEQYF	TGTGCCAGCAGCTTTGGACAGTACTACGAGCAGTACTTC
.	TRBD2	TRBV10-3	TRBJ2-7	CAINDRAGDYEQYF	TGTGCCATCAATGATCGCGCGGGAGACTACGAGCAGTACTTC
.	.	TRBV9	TRBJ2-3	CASSVEGGSVADTQYF	TGTGCCAGCAGCGTTGAAGGGGGGTCAGTAGCTGATACGCAGTATTTT
.	.	TRBV5-5	TRBJ1-4	CASSQPFNEKLFF	TGTGCCAGCAGCCAGCCATTCAATGAAAAACTGTTTTTT
.	TRBD1	TRBV7-2	TRBJ1-2	CASSSGPGGSTF	TGTGCCAGCAGCTCTGGGCCAGGGGGGAGCACCTTC
.	.	TRBV2	TRBJ1-2	CASSRGTQDGYTF	TGTGCCAGCAGTCGCGGGACGCAGGATGGCTACACCTTC
.	.	TRBV2	TRBJ1-4	CASSEPTVGYEKLFF	TGTGCCAGCAGTGAACCGACAGTCGGATATGAAAAACTGTTTTTT
.	.	TRBV27	TRBJ1-6	CASSLTGLYNSPLHF	TGTGCCAGCAGTTTAACTGGGTTGTATAATTCACCCCTCCACTTT
.	.	TRBV7-9	TRBJ2-7	CASSPPLIRDGLYEQYF	TGTGCCAGCAGCCCCCCGCTCATCCGGGACGGACTGTACGAGCAGTACTTC